A few counts support the clone carrying this T cell receptor (beta chain). Antigen: not known. Amplification of TCR beta CDR3 regions used RNA as the template. HTBI primers were used for first-round RT-PCR of the TCR CDR3. TCRdb reprocessed the multiplex PCR reads with MiXCR, giving one entry per CDR3 protein. The sample lists fewer than 700,000 distinct CDR3 sequences; roughly a sixth were seen once. The sample comes from a study of T cells in Graves' hyperthyroidism and ophthalmopathy. Study observations and caveats: Most thyroid clonotypes expanded above 0.001 appeared in blood too.

The length of the CDR3 is 16 residues. Germline CDR1 reads MNHNS; CDR2 reads SASEGT. V shed 6 bases and J 6 bases; nucleotides not matched to a gene: 12. This receptor was identified in a woman aged 18-29 years with Graves' ophthalmopathy. This chain connects TRBV6-1 to TRBJ1-4; the match to TRBD1 covers 8 bases. Sequenced: blood. The CDR3 bases are TGTGCCAGCAGAACCGACAGGGGCCCGGGGTATGAAAAACTGTTTTTT. Amino acids: CASRTDRGPGYEKLFF.